This entry lists 23 T cell receptor beta chains sequenced from one sample in a study of blood T cell repertoires in COVID-19. Sequencing was performed with immunoSEQ multiplex PCR; in TCRdb, only in-frame clones are kept and a portion is missing. The sample has 250,000 to 350,000 clones, roughly 91% seen once. The sequenced sample was PBMCs or T cells enriched from blood (not recorded which). The receptors stem from a woman aged 50 to 65 who had been exposed to COVID-19.

CDR3 loop: CASRHSGGDQPQHF. The CDR3 DNA sequence: TGTGCCAGCAGACATTCCGGGGGAGACCAGCCCCAGCATTTT. V and J are TRBV5-6 and TRBJ1-5; a weak D match, TRBD1 (5 bases). Deletions cut 5 bases from V and 7 bases from J, with 16 bases between. The V gene's germline CDR1 is SGHDT and CDR2 YYEEEE. The CDR3 covers 14 residues.

The chain couples TRBV6-5 to TRBJ1-5; D not certain. The CDR3 runs to 14 residues. CDR1 and CDR2 (germline): MNHEY, SVGAGI. V lost 0 bases to trimming and J lost 0 bases, with 3 bases between them. CDR3 DNA: TGTGCCAGCAGTTACTCGAGTAGCAATCAGCCCCAGCATTTT. Its protein product is CASSYSSSNQPQHF.

The chain uses TRBV27 and TRBJ1-6; maybe TRBD1 (6 bases). The CDR3 extends over 15 amino acids. The germline V gene encodes CDR1 MNHEY and CDR2 SMNVEV (reference sequence). Between the trimmed V and J ends, which lost 5 bases and 7 bases, there was a span of 15 bases. CDR3 in DNA: TGTGCCAGCAGTCCCTGGACAGTCACGAATTCACCCCTCCACTTT. Amino acids: CASSPWTVTNSPLHF.

A remark on this clone: At the DNA level, this CDR3 is encoded by other sequences in the same sample as well. The chain links TRBV9 to TRBJ1-2; 12 nucleotides agree with TRBD1. CDR3 length: 15 residues. Germline CDR1 reads SGDLS; CDR2 reads YYNGEE. Unmatched junction bases numbered 5, after V lost 3 bases and J lost 5 bases. Here the CDR3 reads CASSAGTGGRYGYTF. The CDR3 region has the DNA TGTGCCAGCAGCGCCGGGACAGGGGGCAGGTATGGCTACACCTTC.

This chain links TRBV4-1 with TRBJ1-4, with TRBD1 matching 7 bases. CDR1 MGHRA and CDR2 YSYEKL come from the germline V gene. This CDR3 is built from 17 residues. With V trimmed by 0 bases and J by 4 bases, 8 bases remained unmatched. The CDR3, as DNA: TGCGCCAGCAGCCAAGAATGGCAGGGGGGCAATAATGAAAAACTGTTTTTT. Translating it yields CASSQEWQGGNNEKLFF.

The rearrangement uses TRBV19 and TRBJ2-7; D is possibly TRBD2 (5 bases). CDR1 and CDR2 (germline): LNHDA, SQIVND (reference sequence). The CDR3 has 13 amino acids. V dropped 5 bases and J dropped 1 base, with 9 bases sitting between them. The DNA for the CDR3 is TGTGCCAGTAGTCCCGAGGGTTCCTACGAGCAGTACTTC. Encoded protein: CASSPEGSYEQYF. Full variable domain (remainder filled in from reference TRBV19 and TRBJ2-7): DGGITQSPKYLFRKEGQNVTLSCEQNLNHDAMYWYRQDPGQGLRLIYYSQIVNDFQKGDIAEGYSVSREKKESFPLTVTSAQKNPTAFYLCASSPEGSYEQYFGPGTRLTVT.

This clone was seen a few times. The chain has TRBV5-5 and TRBJ1-3; 9 positions agree with TRBD1. CDR3 size: 15 residues. J gave up 0 bases and V 4 bases, and 2 bases lay outside the gene matches. Germline CDR1 reads SGHKS; CDR2 reads YYEKEE (reference sequence). CDR3 region: CASSRDRASGNTIYF. The CDR3 DNA reads TGTGCCAGCAGCAGGGACAGGGCCTCTGGAAACACCATATATTTT.

The chain links TRBV5-1 to TRBJ2-1, with 9 positions matching TRBD1. The V gene's germline CDR1 is SGHRS and CDR2 YFSETQ. The CDR3 is made up of 16 amino acids. V was clipped by 0 bases and J by 4 bases; unmatched bases: 5. CDR3 in amino acids: CASSLEPTGGYNEQFF. The CDR3 DNA sequence: TGCGCCAGCAGCTTGGAACCGACAGGGGGATACAATGAGCAGTTCTTC.

This rearrangement joins TRBV6-5 to TRBJ2-7, with 12 bases aligning to TRBD2. The CDR3 totals 14 residues. Germline V gene data show CDR1 as MNHEY and CDR2 as SVGAGI. Trimming at V came to 9 bases and at J to 6 bases, leaving 9 bases not matched to a gene. The CDR3 sequence is CASSLTSGGTEQYF. Here the CDR3 DNA reads TGTGCCAGTTCCTTGACTAGCGGGGGAACCGAGCAGTACTTC.

The genes are TRBV28 and TRBJ1-6; D call uncertain. The CDR3 is 17 amino acids. Germline-derived CDR1 and CDR2 are MDHEN and SYDVKM. V lost 7 bases and J 0 bases, leaving 16 bases between the germline ends. The CDR3 region is CASTSWALSSYNSPLHF. Written as DNA, the CDR3 is TGTGCCAGCACCTCGTGGGCCTTGAGCTCCTATAATTCACCCCTCCACTTT.

J is TRBJ2-1 and V is TRBV28; maybe TRBD2 (5 bases). This CDR3 comprises 15 residues. The V end lost 2 bases, the J end lost 8 bases, and 16 bases lay between the germline ends. The germline gives CDR1 MDHEN, CDR2 SYDVKM. The CDR3 nucleotides read TGTGCCAGCAGTTTAGGTTGGGTAGCGTCGGATGAGCAGTTCTTC. Its translation is CASSLGWVASDEQFF.

The chain carries TRBV6-1 and TRBJ1-4, with no clear D. The V gene's germline CDR1 is MNHNS and CDR2 SASEGT. This CDR3 has 15 residues. V shed 2 bases and J shed 0 bases, with 7 bases lying between them. The CDR3 DNA sequence: TGTGCCAGCAGTGAAAAGAGGACAACTAATGAAAAACTGTTTTTT. It codes for CASSEKRTTNEKLFF.

The genes are TRBV18 and TRBJ1-3; D not certain. This CDR3 is built from 15 residues. Trimming removed 2 bases at V and 2 bases at J, with 10 bases between. Germline V gene sequence: CDR1 KGHSH, CDR2 LQKENI. The CDR3 region is CASSPYGVTGNTIYF. DNA of the CDR3: TGTGCCAGCTCACCATACGGGGTAACTGGAAACACCATATATTTT. The full variable domain, its missing parts supplied by reference TRBV18 and TRBJ1-3, is NAGVMQNPRHLVRRRGQEARLRCSPMKGHSHVYWYRQLPEEGLKFMVYLQKENIIDESGMPKERFSAEFPKEGPSILRIQQVVRGDSAAYFCASSPYGVTGNTIYFGEGSWLTVV.

V and J are TRBV19 and TRBJ2-6; D not resolved. The CDR3 extends over 13 amino acids. Germline V lookup: CDR1 LNHDA, CDR2 SQIVND (reference sequence). Trimming left V 7 bases short and J 8 bases short, with 12 bases between. For the CDR3, the DNA is TGTGCCAGTACTCAGACTGGTTCCAACGTCCTGACTTTC. Translated: CASTQTGSNVLTF.

The genes are TRBV10-3 and TRBJ2-7, with D possibly matching TRBD1 (5 bases). From germline, CDR1 is ENHRY and CDR2 SYGVKD. The ends were cut back, 8 bases at V and 1 base at J, with 12 bases in the middle. There are 13 residues in the CDR3. CDR3 region: CAIQRQGSYEQYF. The CDR3 DNA is TGTGCCATCCAACGGCAGGGTTCCTACGAGCAGTACTTC.

The chain has TRBV28 and TRBJ1-6, with 8 nucleotides matching TRBD1. There are 14 residues in the CDR3. Germline V CDR1 and CDR2: MDHEN, SYDVKM. J lost 14 bases, V lost 5 bases, and 11 bases had no gene match. CDR3 sequence: CASSETTGVLSLHF. In nucleotides, the CDR3 is TGTGCCAGCAGTGAGACGACAGGGGTTTTATCCCTCCACTTT.

J is TRBJ1-4 and V is TRBV7-9, with D uncertain. Deletions cut 2 bases from V and 7 bases from J, with 17 bases between. Germline CDR1 reads SEHNR; CDR2 reads FQNEAQ (reference sequence). The CDR3 runs to 16 residues. Here the CDR3 reads CASSLYGPQRVEKLFF. The CDR3 region has the DNA TGTGCCAGCAGCTTATACGGGCCGCAGCGGGTTGAAAAACTGTTTTTT.

The V gene is TRBV7-2, the J gene TRBJ2-2, with 9 bases matching TRBD1. In germline, CDR1 is SGHTA, CDR2 FQGNSA. V lost 3 bases, J lost 6 bases, and 8 bases stayed unmatched. The CDR3 extends over 16 amino acids. CDR3 loop: CASSLTPGTGSGELFF. The CDR3 DNA follows: TGTGCCAGCAGCTTGACCCCCGGGACAGGGTCCGGGGAGCTGTTTTTT.

V is TRBV5-1 and J is TRBJ2-5; maybe TRBD1 (5 bases). The V gene's germline CDR1 is SGHRS and CDR2 YFSETQ. This CDR3 region has 17 residues. Trimming cost V 4 bases and J 5 bases, with 24 bases left between them. The CDR3 region has the DNA TGCGCCAGCAGCCAAGGAGCCACAGGAGCAGGGTGGGAGACCCAGTACTTC. It yields the protein CASSQGATGAGWETQYF.

The chain combines TRBV10-3 with TRBJ2-1; the match to TRBD2 covers 7 bases. This CDR3 region has 16 residues. The J segment lost 0 bases and the V segment lost 7 bases, leaving 9 bases of the junction unmatched. The V gene's germline CDR1 is ENHRY and CDR2 SYGVKD. The CDR3 DNA sequence: TGTGCCATCACGGATGCTTCGGGGGGCTCCTACAATGAGCAGTTCTTC. Protein product: CAITDASGGSYNEQFF.

The rearrangement joins TRBV9 to TRBJ2-1, with D perhaps TRBD1 (5 bases). CDR3 length equals 16 residues. The V gene lost 0 bases and the J gene lost 6 bases, with 16 bases spanning the gap. Germline V CDR1 and CDR2: SGDLS, YYNGEE. Written as DNA, the CDR3 is TGTGCCAGCAGCGTAGGTCCTAGGCCTACAGGCAATGAGCAGTTCTTC. Its translation: CASSVGPRPTGNEQFF. Combining the CDR3 with reference TRBV9 and TRBJ2-1 gives the whole variable domain DSGVTQTPKHLITATGQRVTLRCSPRSGDLSVYWYQQSLDQGLQFLIQYYNGEERAKGNILERFSAQQFPDLHSELNLSSLELGDSALYFCASSVGPRPTGNEQFFGPGTRLTVL.

The chain is built from TRBV7-9 and TRBJ1-3, with 10 positions matching TRBD1. CDR1 and CDR2 from the germline V gene are SEHNR and FQNEAQ (reference sequence). The CDR3 runs to 20 residues. V was clipped by 5 bases and J by 2 bases; unmatched bases: 18. The CDR3 region is CASSTNTPGQGTPTGNTIYF. In nucleotides, the CDR3 is TGTGCCAGCAGCACGAATACCCCGGGACAGGGGACACCAACTGGAAACACCATATATTTT.

The chain is built from TRBV6-5 and TRBJ1-5, with D perhaps TRBD1 (6 bases). The germline V gene encodes CDR1 MNHEY and CDR2 SVGAGI. V lost 6 bases to trimming and J lost 4 bases, with 10 bases between them. The CDR3 length is 13 residues. CDR3 nucleotide sequence: TGTGCCAGCAGCATGACAGGTAATCAGCCCCAGCATTTT. Translated, it gives CASSMTGNQPQHF.